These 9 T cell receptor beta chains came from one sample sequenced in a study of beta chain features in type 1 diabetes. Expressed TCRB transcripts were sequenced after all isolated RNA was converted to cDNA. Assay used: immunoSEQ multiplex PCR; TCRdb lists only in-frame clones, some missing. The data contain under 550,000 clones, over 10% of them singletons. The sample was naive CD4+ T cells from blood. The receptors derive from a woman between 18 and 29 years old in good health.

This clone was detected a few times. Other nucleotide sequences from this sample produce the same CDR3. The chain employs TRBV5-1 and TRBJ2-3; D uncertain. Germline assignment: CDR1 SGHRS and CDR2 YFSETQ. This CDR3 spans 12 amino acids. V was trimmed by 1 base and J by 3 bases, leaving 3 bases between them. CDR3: CASSLLTDTQYF. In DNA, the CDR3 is TGCGCCAGCAGCTTGTTAACAGATACGCAGTATTTT.

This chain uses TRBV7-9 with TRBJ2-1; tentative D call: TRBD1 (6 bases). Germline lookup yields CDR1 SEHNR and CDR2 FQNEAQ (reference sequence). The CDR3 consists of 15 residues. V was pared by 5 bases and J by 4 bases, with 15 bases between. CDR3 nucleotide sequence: TGTGCCAGCAGCCGACCAACAGGGAATTACAATGAGCAGTTCTTC. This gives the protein CASSRPTGNYNEQFF.

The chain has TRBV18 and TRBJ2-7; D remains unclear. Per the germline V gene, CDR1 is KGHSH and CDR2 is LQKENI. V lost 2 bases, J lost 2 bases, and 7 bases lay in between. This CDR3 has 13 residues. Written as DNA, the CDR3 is TGTGCCAGCTCACCAGGGCCCCCCTACGAGCAGTACTTC. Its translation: CASSPGPPYEQYF.

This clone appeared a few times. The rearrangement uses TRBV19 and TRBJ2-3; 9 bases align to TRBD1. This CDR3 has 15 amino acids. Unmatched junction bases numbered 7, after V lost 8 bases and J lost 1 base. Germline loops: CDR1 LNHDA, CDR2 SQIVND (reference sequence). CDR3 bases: TGTGCCAGTGGGAGAGGACAGGGGCGCACAGATACGCAGTATTTT. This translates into CASGRGQGRTDTQYF.

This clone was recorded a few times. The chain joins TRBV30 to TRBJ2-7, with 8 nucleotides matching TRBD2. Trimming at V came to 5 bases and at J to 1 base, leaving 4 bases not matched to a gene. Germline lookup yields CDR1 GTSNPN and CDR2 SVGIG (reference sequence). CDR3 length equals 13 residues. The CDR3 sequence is CAWGTRTSYEQYF. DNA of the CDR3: TGTGCCTGGGGGACTAGGACATCCTACGAGCAGTACTTC.

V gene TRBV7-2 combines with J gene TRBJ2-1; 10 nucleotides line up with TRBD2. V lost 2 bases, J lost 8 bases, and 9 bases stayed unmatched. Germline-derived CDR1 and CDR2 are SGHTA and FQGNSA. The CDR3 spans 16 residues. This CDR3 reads CASSLMGLAISHEQFF. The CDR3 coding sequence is TGTGCCAGCAGCTTAATGGGACTAGCGATTTCCCATGAGCAGTTCTTC. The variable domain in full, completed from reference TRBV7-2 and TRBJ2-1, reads GAGVSQSPSNKVTEKGKDVELRCDPISGHTALYWYRQSLGQGLEFLIYFQGNSAPDKSGLPSDRFSAERTGGSVSTLTIQRTQQEDSAVYLCASSLMGLAISHEQFFGPGTRLTVL.

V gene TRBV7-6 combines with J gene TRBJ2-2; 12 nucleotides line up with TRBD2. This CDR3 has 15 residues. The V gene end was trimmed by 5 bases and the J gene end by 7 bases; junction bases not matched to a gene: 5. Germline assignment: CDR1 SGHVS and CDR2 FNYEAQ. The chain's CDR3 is CASSQAGLAGGELFF. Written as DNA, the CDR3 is TGTGCCAGCAGCCAAGCGGGACTAGCGGGCGGGGAGCTGTTTTTT. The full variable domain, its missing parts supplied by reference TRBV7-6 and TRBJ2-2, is GAGVSQSPRYKVTKRGQDVALRCDPISGHVSLYWYRQALGQGPEFLTYFNYEAQQDKSGLPNDRFSAERPEGSISTLTIQRTEQRDSAMYRCASSQAGLAGGELFFGEGSRLTVL.

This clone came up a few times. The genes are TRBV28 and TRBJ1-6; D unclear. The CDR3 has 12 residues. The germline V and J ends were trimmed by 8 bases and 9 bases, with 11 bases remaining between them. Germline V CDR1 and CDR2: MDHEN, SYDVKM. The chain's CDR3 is CASRGRISPLHF. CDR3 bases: TGTGCCAGCCGAGGAAGGATTTCACCCCTCCACTTT.

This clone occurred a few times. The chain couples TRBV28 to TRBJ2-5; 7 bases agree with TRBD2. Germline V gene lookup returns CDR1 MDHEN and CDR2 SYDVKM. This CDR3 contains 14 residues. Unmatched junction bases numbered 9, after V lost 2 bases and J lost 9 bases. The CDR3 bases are TGTGCCAGCAGTTTAGGTCCAGCGGGAACCTCCCAGTACTTC. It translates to CASSLGPAGTSQYF.